This TCR beta chain was sequenced in a study of T cell responses to AZD1222 COVID-19 vaccine. Germline CDR1 is MNHEY and CDR2 is SVGEGT. The CDR3 is 15 amino acids. V was pared by 4 bases and J by 5 bases, with 18 bases between. Sequencing used immunoSEQ multiplex PCR; TCRdb keeps in-frame clones, though not all of them. The data hold over 120,000 clones, with around 92% observed a single time. V gene TRBV6-2 or TRBV6-3 combines with J gene TRBJ2-7, with a tentative D call TRBD1 (6 bases). This clonotype was sampled from an adult who received the AZD1222 COVID-19 vaccine. The sample in question was peripheral blood, obtained 28 days after the second AZD1222 dose. CDR3 DNA sequence: TGTGCCAGCAGTTCAATTTACAGGGAGTACGACGAGCAGTACTTC. It translates to CASSSIYREYDEQYF.